This T cell receptor beta chain derives from a study of long-term antiretroviral therapy in people with HIV. Researchers report immunoSEQ v3.0 was run at survey level. TCRdb's copy holds only in-frame clones and misses some; the assay was immunoSEQ multiplex PCR. The sample contains 30,000 or so clones, 75% to 90% of which appear only once. In the case of this clone: Its antigen remains unidentified.

Study results and caveats: Diversity rose after ART but stayed below transplant donor controls.

CDR3 size: 15 residues. V lost 5 bases, J lost 2 bases, and 14 bases lay in between. Germline V gene lookup returns CDR1 ENHRY and CDR2 SYGVKD. The cryopreserved samples used held roughly 0.85-10 million PBMC prior to extraction of DNA. The clonotype was recovered from a man in his forties or fifties with HIV. The sequencing used unsorted PBMCs, collected roughly 5 years before starting antiretroviral therapy. V is TRBV10-3 and J is TRBJ2-3; the D gene is possibly TRBD1 (5 bases). CDR3 nucleotide sequence: TGTGCCATCAGTTCTGACAGCCAGTACACAGATACGCAGTATTTT. Its translation is CAISSDSQYTDTQYF.